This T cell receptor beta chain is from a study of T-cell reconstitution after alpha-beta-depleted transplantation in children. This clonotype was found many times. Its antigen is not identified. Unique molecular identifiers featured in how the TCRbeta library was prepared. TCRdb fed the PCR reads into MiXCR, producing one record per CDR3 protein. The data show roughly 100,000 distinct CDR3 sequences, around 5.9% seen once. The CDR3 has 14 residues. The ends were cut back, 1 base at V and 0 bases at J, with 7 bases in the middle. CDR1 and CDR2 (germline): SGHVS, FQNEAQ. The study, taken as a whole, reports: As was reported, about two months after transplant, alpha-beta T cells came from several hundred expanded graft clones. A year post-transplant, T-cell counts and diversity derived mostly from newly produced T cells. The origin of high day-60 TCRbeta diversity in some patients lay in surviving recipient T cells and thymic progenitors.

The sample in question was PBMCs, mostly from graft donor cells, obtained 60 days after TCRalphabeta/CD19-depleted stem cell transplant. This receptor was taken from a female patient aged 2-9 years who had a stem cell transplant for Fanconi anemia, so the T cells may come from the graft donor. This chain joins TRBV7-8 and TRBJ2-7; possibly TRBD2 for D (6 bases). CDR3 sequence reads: CASSLGDFSYEQYF. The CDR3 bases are TGTGCCAGCAGCTTAGGGGACTTCTCCTACGAGCAGTACTTC.